This is a list of T cell receptor beta chains from one sample in a study of blood T cell repertoires in COVID-19. Using immunoSEQ multiplex PCR, the repertoire was profiled, and TCRdb retains in-frame clones only, with some absent. The table lists fewer than 300,000 clones, approximately 82% of them singletons. The source material was peripheral blood. The receptors here all came from a young woman with acute or convalescent COVID-19. Each CDR3 is given with its conserved first and last residue. Fields, in order: D gene, clone size, V gene, J gene, CDR3 protein, CDR3 DNA. D genes are given only for firm matches. Only some rows state a clone size, as once, few, many or a class for expanded clones.

d_call: NA
clone_size: once
v_call: TRBV11-2
j_call: TRBJ2-5
cdr3_aa: CASSFGGGSQETQYF
cdr3_nt: TGTGCCAGCAGCTTTGGGGGCGGGTCACAAGAGACCCAGTACTTC

d_call: TRBD2
clone_size: NA
v_call: TRBV5-1
j_call: TRBJ2-3
cdr3_aa: CASSLGGLVPDTQYF
cdr3_nt: TGCGCCAGCAGCTTGGGGGGACTAGTGCCAGATACGCAGTATTTT

d_call: TRBD1
clone_size: NA
v_call: TRBV11-2
j_call: TRBJ1-1
cdr3_aa: CASSLGTGTEAFF
cdr3_nt: TGTGCCAGCAGCTTAGGGACAGGAACTGAAGCTTTCTTT

d_call: TRBD1
clone_size: NA
v_call: TRBV7-2
j_call: TRBJ1-1
cdr3_aa: CASSLTSGGVTEAFF
cdr3_nt: TGTGCCAGCAGCTTGACTTCAGGGGGCGTCACTGAAGCTTTCTTT

d_call: TRBD2
clone_size: NA
v_call: TRBV20-1
j_call: TRBJ2-5
cdr3_aa: CSASAAGGRETQYF
cdr3_nt: TGCAGTGCTAGTGCAGCGGGAGGGCGGGAGACCCAGTACTTC

d_call: TRBD2
clone_size: NA
v_call: TRBV27
j_call: TRBJ2-7
cdr3_aa: CASSGGTSGFNYEQYF
cdr3_nt: TGTGCCAGCAGTGGGGGGACTAGTGGATTTAACTACGAGCAGTACTTC

d_call: TRBD2
clone_size: NA
v_call: TRBV10-3
j_call: TRBJ2-1
cdr3_aa: CAISESASGYVEQFF
cdr3_nt: TGTGCCATCAGTGAGTCGGCTAGCGGGTATGTTGAGCAGTTCTTC

d_call: TRBD1
clone_size: few
v_call: TRBV7-2
j_call: TRBJ1-6
cdr3_aa: CASSLASTGRNSPLHF
cdr3_nt: TGTGCCAGCAGCTTAGCTTCGACAGGGCGTAATTCACCCCTCCACTTT

d_call: NA
clone_size: NA
v_call: TRBV28
j_call: TRBJ2-1
cdr3_aa: CASSFGTPGIEQFF
cdr3_nt: TGTGCCAGCAGTTTCGGGACACCGGGGATTGAGCAGTTCTTC

d_call: NA
clone_size: NA
v_call: TRBV5-6
j_call: TRBJ1-2
cdr3_aa: CASSLAVGGGYTF
cdr3_nt: TGTGCCAGCAGCTTGGCCGTGGGAGGTGGCTACACCTTC

d_call: TRBD1
clone_size: once
v_call: TRBV27
j_call: TRBJ1-1
cdr3_aa: CASRNRGWNTEAFF
cdr3_nt: TGTGCCAGCAGGAACAGGGGTTGGAACACTGAAGCTTTCTTT

d_call: TRBD2
clone_size: NA
v_call: TRBV2
j_call: TRBJ2-1
cdr3_aa: CASMGLATGNEQFF
cdr3_nt: TGTGCCAGCATGGGACTAGCTACGGGGAATGAGCAGTTCTTC

d_call: NA
clone_size: once
v_call: TRBV28
j_call: TRBJ1-6
cdr3_aa: CASRIDGYSPLHF
cdr3_nt: TGTGCCAGCAGAATAGACGGGTATTCACCCCTCCACTTT

d_call: TRBD1
clone_size: once
v_call: TRBV9
j_call: TRBJ1-5
cdr3_aa: CASSAQGEDQPQHF
cdr3_nt: TGTGCCAGCAGCGCACAGGGGGAAGATCAGCCCCAGCATTTT

d_call: NA
clone_size: NA
v_call: TRBV9
j_call: TRBJ2-2
cdr3_aa: CASSVAVARTGELFF
cdr3_nt: TGTGCCAGCAGCGTAGCGGTAGCGCGCACCGGGGAGCTGTTTTTT

d_call: TRBD1
clone_size: NA
v_call: TRBV28
j_call: TRBJ1-2
cdr3_aa: CASSSTPTGNYGYTF
cdr3_nt: TGTGCCAGCAGTTCGACCCCGACAGGGAACTATGGCTACACCTTC

d_call: NA
clone_size: once
v_call: TRBV3-1/TRBV3-2
j_call: TRBJ1-1
cdr3_aa: CASSQGTANTEAFF
cdr3_nt: TGTGCCAGCAGCCAAGGAACAGCCAACACTGAAGCTTTCTTT